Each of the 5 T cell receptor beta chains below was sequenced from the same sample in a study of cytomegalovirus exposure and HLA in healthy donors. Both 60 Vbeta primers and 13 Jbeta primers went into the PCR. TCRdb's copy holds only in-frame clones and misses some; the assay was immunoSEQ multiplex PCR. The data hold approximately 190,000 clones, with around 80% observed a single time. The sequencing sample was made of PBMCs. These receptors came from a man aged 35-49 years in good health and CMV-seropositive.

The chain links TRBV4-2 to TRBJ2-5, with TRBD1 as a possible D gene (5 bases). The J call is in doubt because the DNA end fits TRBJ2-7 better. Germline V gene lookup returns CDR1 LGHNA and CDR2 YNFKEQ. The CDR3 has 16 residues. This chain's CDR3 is CASSQGLIGQPYEQYF. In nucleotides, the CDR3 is TGTGCCAGCAGCCAAGGTCTGATCGGACAACCCTACGAGCAGTACTTC.

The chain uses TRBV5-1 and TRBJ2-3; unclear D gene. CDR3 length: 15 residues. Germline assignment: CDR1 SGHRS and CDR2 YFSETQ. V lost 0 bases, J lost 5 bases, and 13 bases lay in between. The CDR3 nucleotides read TGCGCCAGCAGCTTGGGCCAAAGAGGCAGAGATACGCAGTATTTT. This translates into CASSLGQRGRDTQYF.

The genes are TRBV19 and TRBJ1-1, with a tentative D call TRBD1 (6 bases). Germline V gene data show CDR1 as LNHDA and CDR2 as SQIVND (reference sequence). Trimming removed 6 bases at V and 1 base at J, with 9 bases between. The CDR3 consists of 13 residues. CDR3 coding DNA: TGTGCCAGTAGGGGACAACAGAACACTGAAGCTTTCTTT. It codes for CASRGQQNTEAFF. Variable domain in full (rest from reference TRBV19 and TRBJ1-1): DGGITQSPKYLFRKEGQNVTLSCEQNLNHDAMYWYRQDPGQGLRLIYYSQIVNDFQKGDIAEGYSVSREKKESFPLTVTSAQKNPTAFYLCASRGQQNTEAFFGQGTRLTVV.

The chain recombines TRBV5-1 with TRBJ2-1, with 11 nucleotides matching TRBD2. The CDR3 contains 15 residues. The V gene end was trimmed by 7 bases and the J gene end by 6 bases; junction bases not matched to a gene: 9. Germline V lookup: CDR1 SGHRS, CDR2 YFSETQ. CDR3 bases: TGCGCCAGCGCTCCCCCGGGACTAGCGGCCAATGAGCAGTTCTTC. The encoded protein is CASAPPGLAANEQFF. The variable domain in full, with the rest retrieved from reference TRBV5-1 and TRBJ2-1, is KAGVTQTPRYLIKTRGQQVTLSCSPISGHRSVSWYQQTPGQGLQFLFEYFSETQRNKGNFPGRFSGRQFSNSRSEMNVSTLELGDSALYLCASAPPGLAANEQFFGPGTRLTVL.

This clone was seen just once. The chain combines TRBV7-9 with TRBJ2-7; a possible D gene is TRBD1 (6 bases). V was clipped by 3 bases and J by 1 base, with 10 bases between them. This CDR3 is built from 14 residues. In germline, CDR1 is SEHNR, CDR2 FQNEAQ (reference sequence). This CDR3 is CASSFRGQSYEQYF. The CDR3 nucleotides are TGTGCCAGCAGCTTCCGCGGACAGTCCTACGAGCAGTACTTC.